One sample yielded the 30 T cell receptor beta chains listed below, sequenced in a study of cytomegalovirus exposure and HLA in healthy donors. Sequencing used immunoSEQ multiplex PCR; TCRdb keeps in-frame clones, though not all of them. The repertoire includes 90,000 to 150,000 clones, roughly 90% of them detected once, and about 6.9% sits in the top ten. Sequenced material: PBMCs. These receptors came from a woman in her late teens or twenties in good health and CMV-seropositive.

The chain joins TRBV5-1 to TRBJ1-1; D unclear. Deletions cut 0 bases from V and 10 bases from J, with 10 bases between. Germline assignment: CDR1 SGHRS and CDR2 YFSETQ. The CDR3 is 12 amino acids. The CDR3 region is CASSLEASGAFF. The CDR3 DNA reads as TGCGCCAGCAGCTTGGAAGCCTCGGGAGCTTTCTTT.

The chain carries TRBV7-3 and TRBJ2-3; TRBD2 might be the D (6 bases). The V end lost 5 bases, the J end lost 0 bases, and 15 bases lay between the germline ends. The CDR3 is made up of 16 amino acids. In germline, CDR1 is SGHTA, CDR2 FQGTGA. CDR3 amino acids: CASSPSMRGSTDTQYF. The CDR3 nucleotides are TGTGCCAGCAGCCCTAGCATGCGGGGTAGCACAGATACGCAGTATTTT.

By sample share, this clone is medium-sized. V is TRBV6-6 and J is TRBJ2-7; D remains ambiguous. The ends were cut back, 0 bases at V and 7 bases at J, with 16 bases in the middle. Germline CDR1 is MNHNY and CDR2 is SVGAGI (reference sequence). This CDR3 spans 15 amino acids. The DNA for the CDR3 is TGTGCCAGCAGTTACTCGGGCTCCCCCCAGGTGGAGCAGTACTTC. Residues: CASSYSGSPQVEQYF.

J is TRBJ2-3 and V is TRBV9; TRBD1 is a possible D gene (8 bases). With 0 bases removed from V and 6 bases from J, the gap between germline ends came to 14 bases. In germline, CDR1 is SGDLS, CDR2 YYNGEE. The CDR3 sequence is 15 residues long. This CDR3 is CASSVENRGGDTQYF. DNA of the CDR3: TGTGCCAGCAGCGTAGAGAACAGGGGGGGTGATACGCAGTATTTT.

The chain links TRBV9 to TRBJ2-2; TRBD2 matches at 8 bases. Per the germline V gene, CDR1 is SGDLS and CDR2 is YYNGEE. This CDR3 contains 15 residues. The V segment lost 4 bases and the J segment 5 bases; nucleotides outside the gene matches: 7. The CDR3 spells CASSRGGQWTGELFF. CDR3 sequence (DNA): TGTGCCAGCAGCCGCGGGGGGCAATGGACCGGGGAGCTGTTTTTT.

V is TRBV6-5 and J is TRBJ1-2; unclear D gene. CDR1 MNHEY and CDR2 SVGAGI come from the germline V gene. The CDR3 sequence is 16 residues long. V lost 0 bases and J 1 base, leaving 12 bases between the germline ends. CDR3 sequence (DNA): TGTGCCAGCAGTTACTCGAGCCTTGAGGGTAACTATGGCTACACCTTC. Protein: CASSYSSLEGNYGYTF.

CDR3: CASSLEAGQGPSWVYEQYF. CDR3 coding DNA: TGCGCCAGCAGCTTGGAGGCGGGACAGGGACCGTCTTGGGTCTACGAGCAGTACTTC. J is TRBJ2-7 and V is TRBV5-1, with 9 positions matching TRBD1. This CDR3 contains 19 residues. Germline V gives CDR1 SGHRS, CDR2 YFSETQ. Trimming at V came to 0 bases and at J to 3 bases, leaving 16 bases not matched to a gene. The full variable domain, with the rest looked up from reference TRBV5-1 and TRBJ2-7, is KAGVTQTPRYLIKTRGQQVTLSCSPISGHRSVSWYQQTPGQGLQFLFEYFSETQRNKGNFPGRFSGRQFSNSRSEMNVSTLELGDSALYLCASSLEAGQGPSWVYEQYFGPGTRLTVT.

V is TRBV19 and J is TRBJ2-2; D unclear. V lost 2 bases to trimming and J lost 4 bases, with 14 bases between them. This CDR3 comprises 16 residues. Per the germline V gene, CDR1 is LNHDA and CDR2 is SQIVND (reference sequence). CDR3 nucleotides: TGTGCCAGTAGTATAAAAGGCGACGGCGGCACCGGGGAGCTGTTTTTT. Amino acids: CASSIKGDGGTGELFF.

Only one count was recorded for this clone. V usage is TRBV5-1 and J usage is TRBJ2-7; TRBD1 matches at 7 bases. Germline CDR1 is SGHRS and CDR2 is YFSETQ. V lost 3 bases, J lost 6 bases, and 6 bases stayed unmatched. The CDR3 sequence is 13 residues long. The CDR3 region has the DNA TGCGCCAGCAGCTCGGGACAGAGAACCGAGCAGTACTTC. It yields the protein CASSSGQRTEQYF. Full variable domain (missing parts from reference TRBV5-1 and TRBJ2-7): KAGVTQTPRYLIKTRGQQVTLSCSPISGHRSVSWYQQTPGQGLQFLFEYFSETQRNKGNFPGRFSGRQFSNSRSEMNVSTLELGDSALYLCASSSGQRTEQYFGPGTRLTVT.

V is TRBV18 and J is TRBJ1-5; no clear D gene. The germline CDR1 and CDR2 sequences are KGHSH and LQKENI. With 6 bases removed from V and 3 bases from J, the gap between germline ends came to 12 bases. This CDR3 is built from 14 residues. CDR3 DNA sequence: TGTGCCAGCTCCCCCGTTCAGGACAATCAGCCCCAGCATTTT. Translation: CASSPVQDNQPQHF.

The CDR3 sequence is CASSSMDSLPYEQYF. The CDR3 DNA reads TGTGCCAGCAGTTCCATGGACAGCCTTCCCTACGAGCAGTACTTC. V and J are TRBV27 and TRBJ2-7; maybe TRBD1 (6 bases). Trimming removed 4 bases at V and 2 bases at J, with 15 bases between. The CDR3 spans 15 residues. Per germline, CDR1 MNHEY and CDR2 SMNVEV (reference sequence).

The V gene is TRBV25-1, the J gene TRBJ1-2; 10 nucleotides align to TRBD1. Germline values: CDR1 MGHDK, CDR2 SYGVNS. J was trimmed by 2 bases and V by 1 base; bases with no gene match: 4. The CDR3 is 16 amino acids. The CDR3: CASSEFGTGENYGYTF. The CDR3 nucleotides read TGTGCCAGCAGTGAATTTGGGACAGGGGAGAACTATGGCTACACCTTC.

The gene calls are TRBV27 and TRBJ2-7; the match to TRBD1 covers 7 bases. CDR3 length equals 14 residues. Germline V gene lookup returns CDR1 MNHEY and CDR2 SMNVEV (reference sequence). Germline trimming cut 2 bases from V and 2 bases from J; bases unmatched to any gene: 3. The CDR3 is CASSLGDRAYEQYF. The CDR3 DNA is TGTGCCAGCAGTTTAGGAGACAGGGCCTACGAGCAGTACTTC.

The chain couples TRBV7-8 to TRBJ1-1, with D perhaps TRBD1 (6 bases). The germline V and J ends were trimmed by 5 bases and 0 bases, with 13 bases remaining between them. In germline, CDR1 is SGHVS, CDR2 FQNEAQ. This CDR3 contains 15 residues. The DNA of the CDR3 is TGTGCCAGCAGCCTAACGACAGGCATGAACACTGAAGCTTTCTTT. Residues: CASSLTTGMNTEAFF.

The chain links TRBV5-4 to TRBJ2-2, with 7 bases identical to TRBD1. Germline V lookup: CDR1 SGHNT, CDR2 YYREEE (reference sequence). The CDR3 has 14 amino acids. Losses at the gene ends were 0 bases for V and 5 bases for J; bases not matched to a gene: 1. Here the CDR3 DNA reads TGTGCCAGCAGCTTGGAACAGGGGACCGGGGAGCTGTTTTTT. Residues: CASSLEQGTGELFF.

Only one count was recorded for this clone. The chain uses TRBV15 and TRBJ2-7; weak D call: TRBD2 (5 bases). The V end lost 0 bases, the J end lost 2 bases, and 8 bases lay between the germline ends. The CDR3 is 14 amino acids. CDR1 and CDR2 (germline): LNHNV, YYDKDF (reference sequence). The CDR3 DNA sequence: TGTGCCACCAGCAGAGATGAGGGCACCTACGAGCAGTACTTC. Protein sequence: CATSRDEGTYEQYF. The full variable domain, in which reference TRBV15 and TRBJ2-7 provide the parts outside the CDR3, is DAMVIQNPRYQVTQFGKPVTLSCSQTLNHNVMYWYQQKSSQAPKLLFHYYDKDFNNEADTPDNFQSRRPNTSFCFLDIRSPGLGDTAMYLCATSRDEGTYEQYFGPGTRLTVT.

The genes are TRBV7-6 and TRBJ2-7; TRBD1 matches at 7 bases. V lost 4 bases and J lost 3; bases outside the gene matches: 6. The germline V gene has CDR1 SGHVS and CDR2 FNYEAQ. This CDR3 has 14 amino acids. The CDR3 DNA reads TGTGCCAGCAGCTACGGACAGGAGATCTACGAGCAGTACTTC. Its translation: CASSYGQEIYEQYF.

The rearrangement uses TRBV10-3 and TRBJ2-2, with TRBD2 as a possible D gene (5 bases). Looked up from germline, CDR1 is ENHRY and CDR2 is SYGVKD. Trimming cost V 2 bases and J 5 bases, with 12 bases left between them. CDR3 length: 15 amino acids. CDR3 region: CAISEGGGGTGELFF. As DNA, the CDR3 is TGTGCCATCAGTGAGGGCGGAGGCGGGACCGGGGAGCTGTTTTTT.

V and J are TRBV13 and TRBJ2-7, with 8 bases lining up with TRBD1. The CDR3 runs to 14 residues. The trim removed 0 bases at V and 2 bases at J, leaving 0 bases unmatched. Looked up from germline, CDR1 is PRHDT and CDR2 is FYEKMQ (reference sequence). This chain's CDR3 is CASSLGQGAYEQYF. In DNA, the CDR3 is TGTGCCAGCAGCTTAGGACAGGGGGCCTACGAGCAGTACTTC.

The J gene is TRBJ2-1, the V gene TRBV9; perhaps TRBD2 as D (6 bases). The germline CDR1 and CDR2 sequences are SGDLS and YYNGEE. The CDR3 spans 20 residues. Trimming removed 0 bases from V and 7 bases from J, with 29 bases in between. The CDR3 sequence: CASSVAIGSGRGSTGNEQFF. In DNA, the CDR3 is TGTGCCAGCAGCGTAGCTATTGGGTCGGGGCGGGGCTCAACGGGGAATGAGCAGTTCTTC.

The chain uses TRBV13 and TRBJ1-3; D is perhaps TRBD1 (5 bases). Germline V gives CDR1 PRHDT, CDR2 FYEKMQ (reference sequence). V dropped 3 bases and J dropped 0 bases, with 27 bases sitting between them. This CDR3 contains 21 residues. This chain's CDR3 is CASSFKQGTLFTQSSGNTIYF. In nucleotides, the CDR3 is TGTGCCAGCAGCTTCAAGCAGGGCACACTTTTCACCCAGAGCTCTGGAAACACCATATATTTT.

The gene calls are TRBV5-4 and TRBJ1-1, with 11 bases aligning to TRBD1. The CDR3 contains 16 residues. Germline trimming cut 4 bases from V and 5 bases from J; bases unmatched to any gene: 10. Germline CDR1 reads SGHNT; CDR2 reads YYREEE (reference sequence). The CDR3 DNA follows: TGTGCCAGCAGCGGACCCGGGACAGGGGGTATGACTGAAGCTTTCTTT. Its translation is CASSGPGTGGMTEAFF.

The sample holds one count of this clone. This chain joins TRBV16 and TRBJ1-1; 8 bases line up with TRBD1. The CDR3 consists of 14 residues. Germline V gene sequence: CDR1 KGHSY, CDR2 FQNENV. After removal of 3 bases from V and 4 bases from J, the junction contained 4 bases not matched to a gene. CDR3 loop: CASSQTRGLTEAFF. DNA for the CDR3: TGTGCCAGCAGCCAGACCAGGGGGCTCACTGAAGCTTTCTTT. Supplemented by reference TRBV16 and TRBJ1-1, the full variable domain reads GEEVAQTPKHLVRGEGQKAKLYCAPIKGHSYVFWYQQVLKNEFKFLISFQNENVFDETGMPKERFSAKCLPNSPCSLEIQATKLEDSAVYFCASSQTRGLTEAFFGQGTRLTVV.

The CDR3: CASSIATGAYEQYF. CDR3 coding DNA: TGTGCCAGCAGTATTGCGACAGGGGCCTACGAGCAGTACTTC. The genes are TRBV6-1 and TRBJ2-7; 8 bases align to TRBD1. Per germline, CDR1 MNHNS and CDR2 SASEGT. The CDR3 consists of 14 residues. V lost 5 bases, J lost 2 bases, and 5 bases stayed unmatched.

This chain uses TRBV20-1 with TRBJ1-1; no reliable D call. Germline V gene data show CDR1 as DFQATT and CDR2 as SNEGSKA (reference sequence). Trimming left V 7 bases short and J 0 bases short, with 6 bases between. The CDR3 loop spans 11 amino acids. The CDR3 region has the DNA TGCAGTGTGGAGATGAACACTGAAGCTTTCTTT. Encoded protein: CSVEMNTEAFF.

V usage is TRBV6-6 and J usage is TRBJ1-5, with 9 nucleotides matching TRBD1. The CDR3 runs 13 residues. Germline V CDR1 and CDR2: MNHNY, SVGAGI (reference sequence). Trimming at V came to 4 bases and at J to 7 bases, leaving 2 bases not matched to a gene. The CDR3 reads CASSWDRVQPQHF. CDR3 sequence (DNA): TGTGCCAGCAGTTGGGACAGGGTACAGCCCCAGCATTTT.

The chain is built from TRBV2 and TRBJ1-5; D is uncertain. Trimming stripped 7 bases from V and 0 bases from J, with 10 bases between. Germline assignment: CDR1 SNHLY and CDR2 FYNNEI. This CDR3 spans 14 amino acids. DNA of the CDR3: TGTGCCAGCAATCAAATCTATAGCAATCAGCCCCAGCATTTT. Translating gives CASNQIYSNQPQHF.

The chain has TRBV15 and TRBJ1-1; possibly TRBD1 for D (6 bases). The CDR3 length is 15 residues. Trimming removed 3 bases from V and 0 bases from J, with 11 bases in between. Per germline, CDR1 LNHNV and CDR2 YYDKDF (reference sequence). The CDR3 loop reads CATSRVQGMNTEAFF. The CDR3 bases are TGTGCCACCAGCAGGGTCCAGGGGATGAACACTGAAGCTTTCTTT. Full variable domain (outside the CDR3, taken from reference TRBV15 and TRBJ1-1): DAMVIQNPRYQVTQFGKPVTLSCSQTLNHNVMYWYQQKSSQAPKLLFHYYDKDFNNEADTPDNFQSRRPNTSFCFLDIRSPGLGDTAMYLCATSRVQGMNTEAFFGQGTRLTVV.

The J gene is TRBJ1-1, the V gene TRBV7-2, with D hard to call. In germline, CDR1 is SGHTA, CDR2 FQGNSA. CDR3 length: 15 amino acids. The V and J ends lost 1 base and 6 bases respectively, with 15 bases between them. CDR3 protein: CASSLEGGVSAEAFF. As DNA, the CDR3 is TGTGCCAGCAGCTTAGAGGGCGGTGTTAGCGCTGAAGCTTTCTTT. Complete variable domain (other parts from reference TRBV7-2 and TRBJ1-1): GAGVSQSPSNKVTEKGKDVELRCDPISGHTALYWYRQSLGQGLEFLIYFQGNSAPDKSGLPSDRFSAERTGGSVSTLTIQRTQQEDSAVYLCASSLEGGVSAEAFFGQGTRLTVV.

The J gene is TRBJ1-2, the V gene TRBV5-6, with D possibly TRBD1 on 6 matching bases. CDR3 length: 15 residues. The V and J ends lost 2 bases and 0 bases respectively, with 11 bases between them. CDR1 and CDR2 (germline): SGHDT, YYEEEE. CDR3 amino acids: CASSLGGSPNYGYTF. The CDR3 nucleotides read TGTGCCAGCAGCTTAGGGGGATCCCCTAACTATGGCTACACCTTC.